One and the same sample provided the 14 T cell receptor beta chains below, sequenced in a study of T cell responses to AZD1222 COVID-19 vaccine. Repertoires were generated with immunoSEQ multiplex PCR, while TCRdb's copy carries only in-frame clones and drops some. This sample yields 120,000 or so clones, of which around 92% are seen a single time; over 0.95% belongs to the top ten. The source was peripheral blood, collected on day 0 of AZD1222 vaccination. Source of these receptors: an adult in good health.

The chain has TRBV18 and TRBJ1-1, with D maybe TRBD1 (6 bases). This CDR3 has 13 residues. Trimming cost V 5 bases and J 5 bases, with 12 bases left between them. Germline V gene lookup returns CDR1 KGHSH and CDR2 LQKENI. Written as DNA, the CDR3 is TGTGCCAGCTCAAGAACAGGGAGTACTGAAGCTTTCTTT. Translation gives CASSRTGSTEAFF. The variable domain in full, with the rest retrieved from reference TRBV18 and TRBJ1-1, is NAGVMQNPRHLVRRRGQEARLRCSPMKGHSHVYWYRQLPEEGLKFMVYLQKENIIDESGMPKERFSAEFPKEGPSILRIQQVVRGDSAAYFCASSRTGSTEAFFGQGTRLTVV.

J is TRBJ2-1 and V is TRBV5-1, with a weak D call TRBD2 (6 bases). CDR1 and CDR2 (germline): SGHRS, YFSETQ. The germline V and J ends were trimmed by 2 bases and 5 bases, with 14 bases remaining between them. This CDR3 has 15 amino acids. The CDR3 here is CASSFGTLQDNEQFF. The CDR3 DNA sequence: TGCGCCAGCAGCTTCGGGACTCTCCAAGACAATGAGCAGTTCTTC.

The V gene is TRBV27, the J gene TRBJ2-1; 14 bases match TRBD2. Trimming cost V 5 bases and J 8 bases; bases outside gene matches: 8. CDR3 length: 16 amino acids. The germline V gene has CDR1 MNHEY and CDR2 SMNVEV (reference sequence). The CDR3 sequence: CASSPRLAGGPHEQFF. CDR3 in DNA: TGTGCCAGCAGTCCCAGACTAGCGGGAGGGCCCCATGAGCAGTTCTTC.

There are a few counts of this clone. The V call is TRBV5-1, the J call TRBJ1-2; D may be TRBD1 (5 bases). The V end lost 2 bases, the J end lost 5 bases, and 13 bases lay between the germline ends. Germline CDR1 and CDR2: SGHRS and YFSETQ. This CDR3 has 14 amino acids. The CDR3 sequence: CASSLDPGAYGYTF. The CDR3 DNA reads as TGCGCCAGCAGCTTAGATCCTGGGGCATATGGCTACACCTTC.

The J gene is TRBJ2-1, the V gene TRBV7-9, with D possibly matching TRBD1 (5 bases). CDR1 is SEHNR, CDR2 FQNEAQ, per germline (reference sequence). The CDR3 loop spans 14 amino acids. V was pared by 2 bases and J by 6 bases, with 11 bases between. CDR3 in amino acids: CASSLLRQSNEQFF. The CDR3 DNA reads as TGTGCCAGCAGCTTATTGCGACAGAGCAATGAGCAGTTCTTC.

V gene TRBV4-1 combines with J gene TRBJ2-7; D uncertain. The V end was cut by 0 bases, the J end by 0 bases, with 9 bases between. Germline CDR1 MGHRA, CDR2 YSYEKL. The CDR3 covers 15 residues. The CDR3 sequence is CASSQEGRISYEQYF. The DNA of the CDR3 is TGCGCCAGCAGCCAAGAAGGGCGAATCTCCTACGAGCAGTACTTC.

This chain uses TRBV28 with TRBJ2-7; 7 bases are shared with TRBD1. The CDR3 loop spans 13 amino acids. Germline CDR1 is MDHEN and CDR2 is SYDVKM. With 6 bases clipped from V and 5 bases from J, the junction kept 7 bases outside the gene matches. As DNA, the CDR3 is TGTGCCAGCAGCCTACTGACAGGGAACGAGCAGTACTTC. Its protein is CASSLLTGNEQYF.

The chain links TRBV7-8 to TRBJ1-2, with unresolved D. The CDR3 extends over 14 amino acids. V shed 5 bases and J shed 2 bases, with 12 bases lying between them. Germline loops: CDR1 SGHVS, CDR2 FQNEAQ. The chain's CDR3 is CASSPSLGNYGYTF. For the CDR3, the DNA is TGTGCCAGCAGCCCCAGCCTCGGAAACTATGGCTACACCTTC. Full variable domain (rest looked up from reference TRBV7-8 and TRBJ1-2): GAGVSQSPRYKVAKRGQDVALRCDPISGHVSLFWYQQALGQGPEFLTYFQNEAQLDKSGLPSDRFFAERPEGSVSTLKIQRTQQEDSAVYLCASSPSLGNYGYTFGSGTRLTVV.

A single count supports this clone. The chain links TRBV5-1 to TRBJ2-2; D is possibly TRBD1 (7 bases). This CDR3 region has 15 residues. Trimming took 4 bases from V and 6 from J, leaving 16 bases between them. The germline gives CDR1 SGHRS, CDR2 YFSETQ. CDR3 coding DNA: TGCGCCAGCAGCCTTGCCCAGGGGGAGGCCGGGGAGCTGTTTTTT. Translation: CASSLAQGEAGELFF.

The CDR3 nucleotides are TGCGCCAGCAGCCAAGACGGACGGACGGTCTCTGGGGCCAACGTCCTGACTTTC. The encoded protein is CASSQDGRTVSGANVLTF. This sequence joins TRBV4-1 and TRBJ2-6; D is undetermined. Trimming cost V 0 bases and J 0 bases, with 12 bases left between them. This CDR3 has 18 amino acids. Germline V gene sequence: CDR1 MGHRA, CDR2 YSYEKL.

The chain uses TRBV20-1 and TRBJ2-1; 9 bases match TRBD1. The CDR3 runs 14 residues. Germline loops: CDR1 DFQATT, CDR2 SNEGSKA (reference sequence). V trimming: 3 bases; J trimming: 10 bases; junction bases outside the gene matches: 10. The CDR3 protein is CSASRDRVIGEQFF. CDR3 nucleotides: TGCAGTGCTAGTCGGGACAGGGTCATAGGGGAGCAGTTCTTC.

Written as DNA, the CDR3 is TGTGCCAGCAGCCAAAGAACGGTGAACACTGAAGCTTTCTTT. Translation: CASSQRTVNTEAFF. The chain joins TRBV6-5 to TRBJ1-1; D call uncertain. The CDR3 is made up of 14 amino acids. Germline values: CDR1 MNHEY, CDR2 SVGAGI. V was clipped by 6 bases and J by 0 bases, with 11 bases between them.

This chain uses TRBV12-2 with TRBJ2-7; whether TRBD2, the table's D call, matches the DNA was not checked. TRBV12-2 is assigned pseudogene status. The CDR3 runs 16 residues. This chain's CDR3 is CASRSHSGIPSYEQYF. The CDR3 DNA reads TGTGCAAGTCGCTCACATAGCGGGATTCCCTCCTACGAGCAGTACTTC.

V usage is TRBV29-1 and J usage is TRBJ2-3; 7 bases agree with TRBD1. The CDR3 runs 16 residues. V was pared by 7 bases and J by 5 bases, with 18 bases of the junction left unmatched. Germline-derived CDR1 and CDR2 are SQVTM and ANQGSEA. CDR3 bases: TGCAGCGGAAGCCACTTCGGGACAGAAAGGGGAGATACGCAGTATTTT. Amino acid sequence: CSGSHFGTERGDTQYF.